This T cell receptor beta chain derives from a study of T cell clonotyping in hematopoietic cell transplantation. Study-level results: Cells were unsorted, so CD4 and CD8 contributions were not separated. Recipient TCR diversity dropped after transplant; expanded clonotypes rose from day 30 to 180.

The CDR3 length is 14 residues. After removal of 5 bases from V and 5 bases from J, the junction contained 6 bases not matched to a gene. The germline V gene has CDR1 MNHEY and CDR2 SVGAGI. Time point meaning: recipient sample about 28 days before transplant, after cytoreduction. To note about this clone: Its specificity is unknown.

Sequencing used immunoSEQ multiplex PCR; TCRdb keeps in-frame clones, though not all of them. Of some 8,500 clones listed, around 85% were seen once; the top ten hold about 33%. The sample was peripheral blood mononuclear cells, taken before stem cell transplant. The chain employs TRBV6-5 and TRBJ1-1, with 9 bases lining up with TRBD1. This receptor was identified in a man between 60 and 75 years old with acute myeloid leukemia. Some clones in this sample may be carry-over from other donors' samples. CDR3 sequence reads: CASSPGQGWTEAFF. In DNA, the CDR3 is TGTGCCAGCAGTCCTGGACAGGGGTGGACTGAAGCTTTCTTT.